This TCR beta chain was found in a study of blood T cell repertoires in COVID-19. As for the study in general: The United States, Italy and Spain supplied acute and convalescent COVID-19 samples. PBMCs, B-cell-depleted T cells, or T cells provided the cDNA or gDNA that made up the material.

Germline V gene lookup returns CDR1 SGDLS and CDR2 YYNGEE. The CDR3 spans 17 residues. V lost 2 bases to trimming and J lost 6 bases; unmatched junction nucleotides: 12. Under the authors' procedure: Quantification of nucleated cells was approximated via reference gene primer amplification. Only in-frame clones appear in the TCRdb table, and some are missing; sequencing was by immunoSEQ multiplex PCR. D and trimming come from the DNA, and the V and J calls and clone size come from that table. Of 75,000 to 90,000 clones in the sample, roughly 80% were seen once. The V gene is TRBV9, the J gene TRBJ2-3, with 10 bases matching TRBD2. The source material was peripheral blood. The sequence was collected from a woman between 65 and 79 years old with acute or convalescent COVID-19. The CDR3, as DNA: TGTGCCAGCAGCGTGACAGGACTAGCGGACCGGGCCGATACGCAGTATTTT. Residues: CASSVTGLADRADTQYF.